This TCR beta chain was identified in a study of T cells in Graves' hyperthyroidism and ophthalmopathy. Study outcomes and limitations: Blood also showed most of the thyroid clonotypes that were expanded above 0.001. Ophthalmopathy and stable hyperthyroidism were separated by a 13 V-J model.

Each person with ophthalmopathy scored at least 3 on the Clinical Activity Score, reached NOSPECS grade 4 or higher, and had been ill under 3 months. This clonotype was counted only a few times. The antigen remains undetermined. The length of the CDR3 is 16 residues. Germline V CDR1 and CDR2: LGHDT, YNNKEL (reference sequence). V dropped 0 bases and J dropped 0; count of bases not matched to a gene: 4. Researchers amplified the TCR beta CDR3 regions from RNA transcripts. First-round RT-PCR of the TCR CDR3 relied on the HTBI primer set. Using its own MiXCR run on the multiplex PCR reads, TCRdb lists one record per CDR3 protein. The sample has 330,000 or so distinct CDR3 sequences, 15% to 20% seen once; the top ten hold 15% to 19%.

Material: blood. The chain joins TRBV3-1 to TRBJ1-1; 7 bases are a match to TRBD1. This TCR came from a woman in her thirties or forties with Graves' ophthalmopathy. As DNA, the CDR3 is TGTGCCAGCAGCCAAGAGTCAGGGGGGATGAACACTGAAGCTTTCTTT. Its translation is CASSQESGGMNTEAFF.